This T cell receptor beta chain is drawn from a study of blood T cells in healthy people across ages (dated by TCRdb to about 2015). In terms of the full investigation: In model experiments, template switching captured about one uniquely barcoded TCR beta cDNA molecule for every two T cells. To track age-related changes in TCR beta repertoire diversity, the study relied on deep sequencing normalized with unique cDNA molecular identifiers. The donors were split into four age groups: young (average about 16 years), middle-aged (39), aged (more than 55) and long-lived (roughly 86). To avoid experimental bias, donors of different ages were distributed randomly across sequencing lanes. For two donors (one aged 18 to 30 and one aged 80 or older), the study analyzed two additional independent replicas of 1 million unique cDNA reads from the same blood draw.

Systemically healthy Caucasian individuals from Russia, 39 in total and aged 6 to 90 years, were included as donors. Each donor gave ten milliliters of peripheral blood, drawn into EDTA-treated Vacutainer tubes. Ficoll-Paque density-gradient centrifugation was used to isolate PBMCs, with at least 7 million per sample. Total RNA was extracted from PBMCs with Trizol reagent, with at least 5.5 micrograms obtained per sample. Naive CD45RAhigh/CD27high T cell percentages were measured by flow cytometry on a PBMC aliquot from every donor. General study outcomes and caveats: Observed TCR beta diversity per million T cells fell roughly linearly with age, and a significant reduction was already apparent by age around 39. The CMV infection status of donors was not known, potentially confounding age-related changes in expanded clonotypes. Bulk unsorted PBMC profiling prevented conclusive comparison of naive and antigen-experienced compartments. A strong correlation was found between observed TCR beta diversity and the percentage of naive T cells measured by flow cytometry. Compared with the aged group, more naive CD4+ T cells, fewer expanded clones and increased TCR diversity were shown by the long-lived group, suggesting age selection. Estimates of total diversity based on one million sequenced T cells were considered lower bounds and underestimates.

The germline V gene encodes CDR1 MNHEY and CDR2 SVGEGT. The CDR3 numbers 13 residues from cysteine through phenylalanine. Only CDR3 DNA is held: 39 bases, read in frame from base 1. Deletion took 2 bases off V and 11 bases off J, with a span of 15 bases between the germline ends. The library relied on 5' RACE. The instrument given in TCRdb is Illumina HiSeq 2500. A second roughly 7 to 11 cycle PCR used a sample-barcoded 5' primer and a J-beta primer mix. A template-switch 5' adaptor carrying 12 random nucleotides introduced a unique molecular identifier onto each TCR beta cDNA molecule. Each sample yielded at least 2.5 million CDR3-containing paired-end reads. All of the RNA was converted into first-strand cDNA using the Mint cDNA synthesis kit, with a TRBC-specific oligonucleotide serving as the primer. All cDNA was treated with uracil-DNA glycosylase and then went through a first 18-cycle PCR with the universal primers M1SS and BC2_uni_R. For the original study's pipeline: For normalization, 1 million high-quality reads, each with a distinct molecular identifier, were randomly selected from each sample. Instead of being binned into consensus sequences, reads that shared molecular identifiers were thrown out. MiTCR, set to a Q25 quality threshold and the strictest error-elimination algorithm, was used for CDR3 identification, clonotype clustering and error correction. A nonparametric unseen species model with Euler transformation was used to estimate a lower bound on total TCR beta diversity. Starting from the raw public reads, TCRdb applied fastp trimming at Q25, assembled clones with MiXCR and retained in-frame beta chains. Records with the same CDR3 protein are collapsed into one entry carrying the most frequent genes and DNA. TCRdb, not the authors, supplied the V and J calls. The sample table contains 780,000 or so distinct CDR3 sequences; only one count was recorded for about 61% of them. The ten biggest clones cover roughly 25% of the sample.

On this clonotype itself: It lacks a known antigen. No much larger clonotype is one base removed from it; base qualities were not supplied.

Rearrangement joined TRBV6-2 or TRBV6-3 to TRBJ2-5, and possibly TRBD1, on 5 matching bases. Input material: blood. The clonotype comes from a man aged 40-50 years in good health. Read as DNA, the sequence is TGTGCCAGCAGTTACCTCACCCATGGACAACAGTACTTC. This yields the protein CASSYLTHGQQYF.